This T cell receptor beta chain was captured in a study of cytomegalovirus exposure and HLA in healthy donors. Looking at the study overall: The approximately 120 validation repertoires, a later analysis reported, used the same platform as the 600 to 700 repertoires from the first cohort.

Broader study findings: The study put roughly 160 TCR beta chains on its list as cytomegalovirus-associated.

Trimming cost V 3 bases and J 2 bases, with 8 bases left between them. In germline, CDR1 is KGHSH, CDR2 LQKENI. This CDR3 contains 13 residues. Notes on this clone: Its antigen is as yet unknown.

Clones were sequenced by immunoSEQ multiplex PCR, and TCRdb holds only the in-frame ones, with some missing. The sample lists 150,000 or so clones, 86% occurring once. The receptor was derived from a human donor in good health. The sample taken for sequencing was PBMCs. The V call is TRBV18, the J call TRBJ2-7; D unclear. The CDR3 bases are TGTGCCAGCTCACCGGGCCTCACCTACGAGCAGTACTTC. Amino acids: CASSPGLTYEQYF.